This note documents a single T cell receptor beta chain sequence. Its antigen is currently unknown. The sample comes from a study of persistence of HIV-infected CD4 T cells. Lysates of CMV-infected fibroblasts at around 9.9 ug/mL stimulated these cells. CD40L-negative CD69-negative CD45RO-high memory CD4+ T cells were sorted as populations depleted of antigen-responding cells. This was the immunoSEQ version 4 assay in survey mode. Measured with immunoSEQ multiplex PCR; TCRdb has only the in-frame clones, and not every one. The sample includes 25,000 to 30,000 clones, roughly 75% seen only once; the top ten take 0.75% to 0.85%. Broader study findings: Within sorted populations, more oligoclonal TCRs accompanied more oligoclonal proviruses. Degenerate expanded CDR3beta sequences were enriched among CMV- and Gag-responding cells. The rare CMV-responding cells with HIV-1 proviruses were not separately TCR-sequenced.

This specimen was CD4+ T cells sorted from PBMCs after approximately 19-hour stimulation, taken from a patient who received antiretroviral therapy. This clonotype was obtained from an adult woman with HIV who was CMV-seropositive.

The CDR3 bases are TGTGCCAGCAGTGATACGGGCTTCGAGCAGTTCTTC. Protein sequence: CASSDTGFEQFF. The J gene is TRBJ2-1, the V gene TRBV6-1; no clear D. V lost 3 bases to trimming and J lost 10 bases, with 10 bases between them. The CDR3 is 12 amino acids. Looked up from germline, CDR1 is MNHNS and CDR2 is SASEGT.